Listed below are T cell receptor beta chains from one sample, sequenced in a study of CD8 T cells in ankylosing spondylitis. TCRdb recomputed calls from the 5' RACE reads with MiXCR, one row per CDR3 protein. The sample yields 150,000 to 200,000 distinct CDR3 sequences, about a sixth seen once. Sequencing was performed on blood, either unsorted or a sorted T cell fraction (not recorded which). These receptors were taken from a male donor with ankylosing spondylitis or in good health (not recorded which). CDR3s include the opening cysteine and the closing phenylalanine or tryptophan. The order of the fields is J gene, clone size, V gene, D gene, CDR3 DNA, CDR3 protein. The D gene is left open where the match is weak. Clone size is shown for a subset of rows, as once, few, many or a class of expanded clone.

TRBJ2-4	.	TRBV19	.	TGTGCCAGTAGACAGGCCGCTGCCAAAAACATTCAGTACTTC	CASRQAAAKNIQYF
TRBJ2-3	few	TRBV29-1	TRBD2	TGCAGCGTCGTTAGCGGGAGCACAGATACGCAGTATTTT	CSVVSGSTDTQYF
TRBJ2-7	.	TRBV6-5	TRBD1	TGTGCCAGCAGCGGGGACAGTGCCTACGAGCAGTACTTC	CASSGDSAYEQYF
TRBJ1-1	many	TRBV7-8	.	TGTGCCAGCAGCTTAATTACGACAGTGAACACTGAAGCTTTCTTT	CASSLITTVNTEAFF
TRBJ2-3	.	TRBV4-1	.	TGCGCCAGCAGCCAAGATTCCCAGGATACGCAGTATTTT	CASSQDSQDTQYF
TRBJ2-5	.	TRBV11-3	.	TGTGCCAGCAGCTTACGGACCGAAGGGACCCAGTACTTC	CASSLRTEGTQYF
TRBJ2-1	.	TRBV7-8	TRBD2	TGTGCCAGCAGCTCCTTGGGGACTAGTAACGATGAGCAGTTCTTC	CASSSLGTSNDEQFF
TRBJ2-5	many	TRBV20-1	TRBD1	TGCAGTGCCCAAGGACAGGGGACGGAGACCCAGTACTTC	CSAQGQGTETQYF
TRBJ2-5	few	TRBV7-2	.	TGTGCCAGCAGCTTAGGTGGCTGGTACCTGGGTCAAGAGACCCAGTACTTC	CASSLGGWYLGQETQYF
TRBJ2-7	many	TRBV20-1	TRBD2	TGCAGTGCTAGGGATAGCGGGGGAAACTACGAGCAGTACTTC	CSARDSGGNYEQYF
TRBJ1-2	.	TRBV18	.	TGTGCCAGCTCACCACCCAGGGGCGCTCGATATGGCTACACCTTC	CASSPPRGARYGYTF
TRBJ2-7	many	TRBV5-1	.	TGCGCCAGCAGCTTGGATCTAGCATCCGAGCAGTACTTC	CASSLDLASEQYF
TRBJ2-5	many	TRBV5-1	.	TGCGCCAGCAGCTTGTTCGAGACCCAGTACTTC	CASSLFETQYF
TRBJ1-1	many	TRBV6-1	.	TGTGCCAGCAGGGAAAGGACAGTGAACACTGAAGCTTTCTTT	CASRERTVNTEAFF
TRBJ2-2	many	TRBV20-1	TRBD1	TGCAGTGCTAGAAGACAGGGTGGGGAGCTGTTTTTT	CSARRQGGELFF
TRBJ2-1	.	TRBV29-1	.	TGCAGCGTTAGGAGTAATGAGCAGTTCTTC	CSVRSNEQFF
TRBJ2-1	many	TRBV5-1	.	TGCGCCAGCAGCTTGGAGGTTAGCGGCAGTATTATATTCTTC	CASSLEVSGSIIFF
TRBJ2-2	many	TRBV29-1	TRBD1	TGCAGCGTTGAAGTGAACCAGGGGGCCGGGGAGCTGTTTTTT	CSVEVNQGAGELFF
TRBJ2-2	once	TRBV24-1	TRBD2	TGTGCCACCAGCCAGGTCCCCGGACTAGCGGGATCCACCGGGGAGCTGTTTTTT	CATSQVPGLAGSTGELFF
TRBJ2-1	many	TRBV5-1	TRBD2	TGCGCCAGCAGCCCGACTAGCGGAGCCTACAATGAGCAGTTCTTC	CASSPTSGAYNEQFF
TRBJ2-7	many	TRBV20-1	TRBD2	TGCAGTGCTAGACCCCGTGGTAGCGGGAAATACGAGCAGTACTTC	CSARPRGSGKYEQYF
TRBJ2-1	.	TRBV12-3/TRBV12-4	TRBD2	TGTGCCAGCAGTCTCCTACTCGCGGGAGGGCCCCATGAGCAGTTCTTC	CASSLLLAGGPHEQFF
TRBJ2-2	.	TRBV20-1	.	TGCAGTGCTATGGACCGGAGCAGCACCGGGGAGCTGTTTTTT	CSAMDRSSTGELFF
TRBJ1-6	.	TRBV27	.	TGTGCCAGCACGTTTCAGAGGGGTCATTCACCCCTCCACTTT	CASTFQRGHSPLHF
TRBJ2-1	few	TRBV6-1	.	TGTGCCAGCAGTCCTAGTAGGAACCGGCTGAATGAGCAGTTCTTC	CASSPSRNRLNEQFF
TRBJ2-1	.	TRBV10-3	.	TGTGCCATCAACCCAGGTGGGGCCTCCTACAATGAGCAGTTCTTC	CAINPGGASYNEQFF
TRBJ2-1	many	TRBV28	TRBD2	TGTGCCAGCAGTTTAACGACGCTAGCGGGGAGCTCCTACAATGAGCAGTTCTTC	CASSLTTLAGSSYNEQFF
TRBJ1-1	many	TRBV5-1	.	TGCGCCAGCAGCTTGGCCACGGGGGCTAACACTGAAGCTTTCTTT	CASSLATGANTEAFF
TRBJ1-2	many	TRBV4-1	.	TGCGCCAGCAGCCAAGACAGTACTAACTATGGCTACACCTTC	CASSQDSTNYGYTF
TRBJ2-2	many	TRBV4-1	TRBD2	TGCGCCAGCAGCCTGGGCGGACTAGCGGGAGTTGGCACCGGGGAGCTGTTTTTT	CASSLGGLAGVGTGELFF
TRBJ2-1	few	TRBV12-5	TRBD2	TGTGCTAGTGGTTTGCGCGGGAGGGCCTCTTACAATGAGCAGTTCTTC	CASGLRGRASYNEQFF
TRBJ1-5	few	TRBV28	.	TGTGCCAGCAGTTTGATACAGATCTATAGCAATCAGCCCCAGCATTTT	CASSLIQIYSNQPQHF
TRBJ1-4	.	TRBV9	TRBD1	TGTGCCAGCAGCGTAGCCAGGGGCACAGGGGGCTACGAAAAACTGTTTTTT	CASSVARGTGGYEKLFF
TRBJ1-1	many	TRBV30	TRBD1	TGTGCCTGGAGTCCATCAAGGGGGCCCACTGAAGCTTTCTTT	CAWSPSRGPTEAFF
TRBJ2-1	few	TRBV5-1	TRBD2	TGCGCCAGCAGCCCTCACCCGACTAGCGGGAGGGCCAAAGAGCAGTTCTTC	CASSPHPTSGRAKEQFF
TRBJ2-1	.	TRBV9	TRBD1	TGTGCCAGCAGCGTAGGACAGGGATCCCACAATGAGCAGTTCTTC	CASSVGQGSHNEQFF
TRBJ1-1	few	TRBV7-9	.	TGTGCCAGCAGCTCCAAAAAGGGAGGCTACACTGAAGCTTTCTTT	CASSSKKGGYTEAFF
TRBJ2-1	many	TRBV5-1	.	TGCGCCAGCAGCCCAATGACCGCGATGCTACACTACAATGAGCAGTTCTTC	CASSPMTAMLHYNEQFF
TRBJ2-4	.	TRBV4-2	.	TGTGCCAGCAGCCAAGAGAACGTACTAGCCAAAAACATTCAGTACTTC	CASSQENVLAKNIQYF
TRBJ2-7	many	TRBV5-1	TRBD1	TGCGCCAGCAGCTCTCATTCAGACAGGGCGGTCTACGAGCAGTACTTC	CASSSHSDRAVYEQYF
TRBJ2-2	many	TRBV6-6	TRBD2	TGTGCCAGCAGTTGGGGATTGGGACTAGCTCTCCGGGAGCTGTTTTTT	CASSWGLGLALRELFF
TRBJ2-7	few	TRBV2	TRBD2	TGTGCCAGCAGGGGACTAGCGGGAGTATCTACCTACGAGCAGTACTTC	CASRGLAGVSTYEQYF
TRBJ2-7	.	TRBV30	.	TGTGCCTGGAGTGAAGGCGGGACCTTCTACGAGCAGTACTTC	CAWSEGGTFYEQYF
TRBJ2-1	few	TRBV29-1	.	TGCAGCGTTGAATCGCGCGGTACCTACAATGAGCAGTTCTTC	CSVESRGTYNEQFF
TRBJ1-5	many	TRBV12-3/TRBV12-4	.	TGTGCCAGCAGTTCGCGAACAGGGTCCCTCACGCATTTT	CASSSRTGSLTHF
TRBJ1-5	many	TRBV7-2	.	TGTGCCAGCAGCTCCGGACACCATAGCAATCAGCCCCAGCATTTT	CASSSGHHSNQPQHF
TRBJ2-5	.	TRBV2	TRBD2	TGTGCCAGCGTCGGCTTAGCGGGAGTGAGGGAGACCCAGTACTTC	CASVGLAGVRETQYF
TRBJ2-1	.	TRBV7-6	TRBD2	TGTGCCAGCAGCCTTAGACTAGCGGGCGATGAGCAGTTCTTC	CASSLRLAGDEQFF
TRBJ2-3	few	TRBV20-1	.	TGCAGTGCCTCCGGGCAGGATAGAAATACGCAGTATTTT	CSASGQDRNTQYF